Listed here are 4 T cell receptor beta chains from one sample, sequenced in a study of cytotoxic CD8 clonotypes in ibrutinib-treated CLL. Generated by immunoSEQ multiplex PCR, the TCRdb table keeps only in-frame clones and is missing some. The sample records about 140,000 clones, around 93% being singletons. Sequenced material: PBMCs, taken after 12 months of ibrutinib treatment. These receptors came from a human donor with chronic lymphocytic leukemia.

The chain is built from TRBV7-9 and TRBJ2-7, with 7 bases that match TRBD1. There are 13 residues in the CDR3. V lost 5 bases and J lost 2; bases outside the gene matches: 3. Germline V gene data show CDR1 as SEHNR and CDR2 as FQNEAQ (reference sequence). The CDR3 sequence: CASSRTGTYEQYF. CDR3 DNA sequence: TGTGCCAGCAGCCGGACAGGTACCTACGAGCAGTACTTC.

The CDR3: CASSLSLFIPSYQPQHF. The DNA of the CDR3 is TGTGCCAGCAGTTTATCCCTTTTTATACCATCTTATCAGCCCCAGCATTTT. The chain couples TRBV28 to TRBJ1-5, with D unresolved. Germline V gene data show CDR1 as MDHEN and CDR2 as SYDVKM. The germline V and J ends were trimmed by 1 base and 5 bases, with 18 bases remaining between them. The CDR3 runs to 17 residues.

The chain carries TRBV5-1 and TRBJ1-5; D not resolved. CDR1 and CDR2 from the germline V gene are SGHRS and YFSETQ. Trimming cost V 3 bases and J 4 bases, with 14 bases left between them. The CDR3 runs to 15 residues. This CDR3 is CASSSTGRLNQPQHF. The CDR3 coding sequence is TGCGCCAGCAGCTCAACGGGCCGCCTGAATCAGCCCCAGCATTTT.

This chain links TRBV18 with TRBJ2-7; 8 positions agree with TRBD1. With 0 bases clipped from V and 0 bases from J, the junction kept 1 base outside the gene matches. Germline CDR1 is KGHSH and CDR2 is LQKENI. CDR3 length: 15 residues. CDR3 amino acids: CASSPPDRDSYEQYF. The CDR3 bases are TGTGCCAGCTCACCACCGGACAGGGACTCCTACGAGCAGTACTTC.